The 19 T cell receptor beta chains given below trace back to one sample, sequenced in a study of control samples from healthy donors and cancer patients. Sequenced by immunoSEQ multiplex PCR; TCRdb stores in-frame clones only, minus some. The sample contains approximately 41,000 clones, roughly 94% of which appear only once. Sequenced input: blood. Receptors originate from a man between 60 and 75 years old in good health.

The CDR3 DNA reads TGCGCCAGCAGCCGTCCTGGTGGCTCCTTAGCAGATGGCTACACCTTC. It translates to CASSRPGGSLADGYTF. V gene TRBV4-1 combines with J gene TRBJ1-2, with D unclear. This CDR3 has 16 residues. Germline V lookup: CDR1 MGHRA, CDR2 YSYEKL. V was shortened by 4 bases and J by 6 bases, with 21 bases between the two germline ends.

The V and J genes are TRBV9 and TRBJ1-2; 9 bases agree with TRBD1. Per germline, CDR1 SGDLS and CDR2 YYNGEE. The V segment lost 3 bases and the J segment 4 bases; nucleotides outside the gene matches: 4. The CDR3 runs to 14 residues. The chain's CDR3 is CASSAQGAGYGYTF. CDR3 sequence (DNA): TGTGCCAGCAGCGCACAGGGGGCAGGCTATGGCTACACCTTC.

This chain joins TRBV5-1 and TRBJ1-2, with 11 bases identical to TRBD1. The CDR3 is 14 residues long. Per germline, CDR1 SGHRS and CDR2 YFSETQ. Trimming at V came to 3 bases and at J to 14 bases, leaving 12 bases not matched to a gene. CDR3: CASSWGGQGDLRTF. CDR3 bases: TGCGCCAGCAGCTGGGGGGGACAGGGGGACCTTAGAACCTTC.

The DNA of the CDR3 is TGTGCCAGCAGTTTACGAGGTGAAAAACTGTTTTTT. Translation: CASSLRGEKLFF. This sequence joins TRBV12-3 or TRBV12-4 and TRBJ1-4; no clear D gene. Trimming shortened V by 2 bases and J by 7 bases, and 5 bases separated the two germline ends. The CDR3 covers 12 residues.

V gene TRBV3-1 (or the pseudogene TRBV3-2) combines with J gene TRBJ2-7; 10 positions match TRBD2. The length of the CDR3 is 14 residues. The V segment lost 7 bases and the J segment 5 bases; nucleotides outside the gene matches: 8. The germline gives CDR1 LGHDT, CDR2 YNNKEL (reference sequence). The DNA of the CDR3 is TGTGCCAGCACCCTGACTAGCGGGCGCGACGAGCAGTACTTC. This codes for CASTLTSGRDEQYF.

In this sample, this clone turned up once. This rearrangement joins TRBV12-3 or TRBV12-4 to TRBJ1-4, with D possibly matching TRBD1 (5 bases). Trimming removed 6 bases at V and 7 bases at J, with 12 bases between. The CDR3 spans 13 residues. CDR3 sequence reads: CASRWEGLEKLFF. The CDR3 DNA follows: TGTGCCAGCAGGTGGGAGGGGCTTGAAAAACTGTTTTTT.

This chain links TRBV11-3 with TRBJ2-3; TRBD2 matches at 10 bases. V lost 2 bases to trimming and J lost 2 bases; unmatched junction nucleotides: 4. The CDR3 is made up of 16 amino acids. Looked up from germline, CDR1 is SGHNT and CDR2 is YENEEA. The chain's CDR3 is CASSLLGLAITDTQYF. The CDR3 DNA reads TGTGCCAGCAGCTTATTGGGACTAGCGATCACAGATACGCAGTATTTT.

The chain has TRBV5-1 and TRBJ2-7; perhaps TRBD2 as D (6 bases). The CDR3 is 14 residues long. Deletions cut 7 bases from V and 5 bases from J, with 19 bases between. Germline CDR1 reads SGHRS; CDR2 reads YFSETQ. The CDR3 DNA sequence: TGCGCCAGCCGCCGCGGGGACCCACGGGACGAGCAGTACTTC. Translating it yields CASRRGDPRDEQYF.

This rearrangement joins TRBV7-9 to TRBJ1-1; 7 positions agree with TRBD1. Trimming took 3 bases from V and 10 from J; bases not matched to a gene: 5. Germline CDR1 SEHNR, CDR2 FQNEAQ (reference sequence). The CDR3 extends over 12 amino acids. The CDR3 nucleotides read TGTGCCAGCAGCTTTCCAGGGGGACGAGCTTTCTTT. Protein: CASSFPGGRAFF.

The CDR3 region is CSAVTQGTANTGELFF. For the CDR3, the DNA is TGCAGCGCCGTAACACAGGGCACCGCGAACACCGGGGAGCTGTTTTTT. The V call is TRBV29-1, the J call TRBJ2-2; D might be TRBD1 (6 bases). The CDR3 loop spans 16 amino acids. The ends were cut back, 7 bases at V and 0 bases at J, with 18 bases in the middle. Germline lookup yields CDR1 SQVTM and CDR2 ANQGSEA.

This chain links TRBV27 with TRBJ2-3; possibly TRBD2 for D (7 bases). V was clipped by 3 bases and J by 3 bases, with 13 bases between them. CDR3 size: 15 residues. CDR1 is MNHEY, CDR2 SMNVEV, per germline (reference sequence). The CDR3 region is CASSFGGASTDTQYF. The CDR3 coding sequence is TGTGCCAGCAGTTTTGGGGGGGCGTCGACAGATACGCAGTATTTT.

This rearrangement joins TRBV29-1 to TRBJ1-1; TRBD1 might be the D (5 bases). V shed 4 bases and J shed 1 base, with 7 bases lying between them. There are 12 residues in the CDR3. Germline V gene sequence: CDR1 SQVTM, CDR2 ANQGSEA. The CDR3 spells CSVGGGNTEAFF. The CDR3 coding sequence is TGCAGCGTTGGGGGGGGGAACACTGAAGCTTTCTTT.

V and J are TRBV4-1 and TRBJ2-5, with 7 bases aligning to TRBD2. Germline CDR1 MGHRA, CDR2 YSYEKL. V dropped 5 bases and J dropped 5; count of bases not matched to a gene: 8. The CDR3 length is 14 residues. The CDR3: CASSYRLARETQYF. DNA for the CDR3: TGCGCCAGCAGCTACCGACTAGCAAGGGAGACCCAGTACTTC.

On this clone itself: One end of the junction varies from germline; a read error may be responsible. The chain employs TRBV2 and TRBJ1-2; 8 nucleotides align to TRBD1. Germline V gene sequence: CDR1 SNHLY, CDR2 FYNNEI. This CDR3 contains 12 residues. This CDR3 is CASSEDRGLRTF. Written as DNA, the CDR3 is TGTGCCAGCAGCGAAGACAGGGGCCTGAGGACCTTC.

The rearrangement uses TRBV7-9 and TRBJ2-3; the match to TRBD2 covers 16 bases. Germline lookup yields CDR1 SEHNR and CDR2 FQNEAQ (reference sequence). Losses at the gene ends were 5 bases for V and 6 bases for J; bases not matched to a gene: 8. This CDR3 has 17 residues. This CDR3 reads CASSPGLAGGPSDTQYF. The DNA for the CDR3 is TGTGCCAGCAGCCCGGGACTAGCGGGAGGGCCGTCGGATACGCAGTATTTT.

The rearrangement uses TRBV14 and TRBJ1-1, with a tentative D call TRBD1 (5 bases). This CDR3 region has 13 residues. Germline-derived CDR1 and CDR2 are SGHDN and FVKESK. V lost 2 bases, J lost 4 bases, and 8 bases lay in between. The CDR3 loop is CASSQWGSTEAFF. CDR3 sequence (DNA): TGTGCCAGCAGCCAATGGGGCTCCACTGAAGCTTTCTTT.

The chain uses TRBV6-5 and TRBJ1-2; D may be TRBD1 (5 bases). V shed 7 bases and J shed 4 bases, with 16 bases lying between them. This CDR3 spans 14 amino acids. CDR1 is MNHEY, CDR2 SVGAGI, per germline. CDR3 sequence: CASKAGQGSYGYTF. DNA for the CDR3: TGTGCCAGCAAAGCCGGCCAGGGTAGCTATGGCTACACCTTC.

The J gene is TRBJ1-6, the V gene TRBV11-3; 9 bases are shared with TRBD1. Germline CDR1 and CDR2: SGHNT and YENEEA. V was pared by 3 bases and J by 7 bases, with 1 base of the junction left unmatched. The CDR3 totals 14 residues. The CDR3 loop is CASSLGQGNSPLHF. The CDR3 DNA follows: TGTGCCAGCAGCTTGGGACAGGGAAATTCACCCCTCCACTTT. Full variable domain (remainder filled in from reference TRBV11-3 and TRBJ1-6): EAGVVQSPRYKIIEKKQPVAFWCNPISGHNTLYWYLQNLGQGPELLIRYENEEAVDDSQLPKDRFSAERLKGVDSTLKIQPAELGDSAVYLCASSLGQGNSPLHFGNGTRLTVT.

The V call is TRBV29-1, the J call TRBJ2-7; TRBD1 agrees at 7 bases. The CDR3 is made up of 14 amino acids. V lost 3 bases to trimming and J lost 3 bases; unmatched junction nucleotides: 8. The germline V gene encodes CDR1 SQVTM and CDR2 ANQGSEA. The CDR3 is CSVDTPGQSYEQYF. The CDR3 DNA reads TGCAGCGTTGACACACCGGGACAGAGCTACGAGCAGTACTTC.